Below are 5 T cell receptor beta chains sequenced from a single sample in a study of post-analysis software for immune sequencing data. These receptors have no identified antigens. Study-level points and caveats: In patients, TRBV5-6, TRBV5-1 and TRBV20-1 belonged to several TRBV segments found more frequently than in controls.

Unique-molecular-identifier-tagged TCR beta cDNA libraries were used. In TCRdb, the PCR reads were re-called with MiXCR into one record per CDR3 protein. Of 380,000 or so distinct CDR3 sequences in the sample, approximately 38% were seen once. Sequencing was carried out using blood. These receptors all stem from a girl aged 5 to 17 with multiple sclerosis.

The chain combines TRBV20-1 with TRBJ1-1, with TRBD1 identical over 7 bases. Germline V gene sequence: CDR1 DFQATT, CDR2 SNEGSKA (reference sequence). The CDR3 is made up of 14 amino acids. J was trimmed by 1 base and V by 5 bases; bases with no gene match: 7. In nucleotides, the CDR3 is TGCAGTGCTGTCAAGGGGGCTCCGAACACTGAAGCTTTCTTT. Amino acids: CSAVKGAPNTEAFF.

In DNA, the CDR3 is TGCAGTGCTTCCGACCAAACCCGATCACCCCTCCACTTT. As protein: CSASDQTRSPLHF. This chain uses TRBV20-1 with TRBJ1-6; D ambiguous. CDR1 is DFQATT and CDR2 is SNEGSKA in the germline V gene (reference sequence). V dropped 5 bases and J dropped 10 bases, with 15 bases sitting between them. The length of the CDR3 is 13 residues.

This clonotype appeared many times. This chain connects TRBV29-1 to TRBJ1-4; D gene ambiguous. The CDR3 is made up of 12 amino acids. Trimming took 7 bases from V and 3 from J, leaving 9 bases between them. Germline V gene lookup returns CDR1 SQVTM and CDR2 ANQGSEA. In DNA form, the CDR3 reads TGCAGCGCTGAGAATCCTAATGAAAAACTGTTTTTT. This codes for CSAENPNEKLFF. The variable domain in full, completed from reference TRBV29-1 and TRBJ1-4, reads SAVISQKPSRDICQRGTSLTIQCQVDSQVTMMFWYRQQPGQSLTLIATANQGSEATYESGFVIDKFPISRPNLTFSTLTVSNMSPEDSSIYLCSAENPNEKLFFGSGTQLSVL.

The V and J genes are TRBV7-2 and TRBJ2-3; D possibly corresponds to TRBD2 (5 bases). This CDR3 is built from 15 residues. V was trimmed by 5 bases and J by 3 bases, leaving 15 bases between them. Per the germline V gene, CDR1 is SGHTA and CDR2 is FQGNSA. The CDR3 DNA reads as TGTGCCAGCAGCCCCCGGACTGTTAGGACAGATACGCAGTATTTT. Encoded protein: CASSPRTVRTDTQYF.

A few counts support this clonotype. The chain is built from TRBV12-3 or TRBV12-4 and TRBJ2-7, with D possibly TRBD2 on 5 matching bases. The CDR3 sequence is 14 residues long. V shed 2 bases and J shed 7 bases, with 15 bases lying between them. For the CDR3, the DNA is TGTGCCAGCAGTTTAAATCGGGGTTTAGAAGAGCAGTACTTC. Encoded protein: CASSLNRGLEEQYF.